The source of this TCR beta chain is a study of blood T cell repertoires in COVID-19. As for the study in general: The United States, Italy and Spain provided the acute and convalescent COVID-19 samples. PBMCs, B-cell-depleted T cells, or T cells provided the cDNA or gDNA that made up the material.

Per the authors' pipeline: Estimation of nucleated cell counts relied on the amplification of reference gene primers. Profiling relied on immunoSEQ multiplex PCR, and the TCRdb table lists in-frame clones only, not all of them. V and J calls and clone size come straight from that table; D and trimming were deduced from the DNA. This sample has about 120,000 clones, with around 87% found just once. The CDR3 runs to 16 residues. Trimming stripped 1 base from V and 7 bases from J, with 17 bases between. The germline V gene has CDR1 SGHTA and CDR2 FQGNSA. This chain joins TRBV7-2 and TRBJ1-3; maybe TRBD1 (5 bases). This clonotype was sampled from a woman between 70 and 85 years old with acute or convalescent COVID-19. Sample: peripheral blood. CDR3 residues: CASSLGWGTVRNTIYF. As DNA, the CDR3 is TGTGCCAGCAGCTTAGGCTGGGGGACTGTACGGAACACCATATATTTT.